The 22 T cell receptor beta chains in this list originate from one sample, sequenced in a study of T cell responses to AZD1222 COVID-19 vaccine. Here immunoSEQ multiplex PCR was the method, and the copy in TCRdb shows in-frame clones only, minus some. The sample includes 55,000 to 65,000 clones, 80% of them seen just once. Sequenced material: peripheral blood, taken 28 days after the second AZD1222 dose. The receptor set was obtained from an adult who received the AZD1222 COVID-19 vaccine.

V and J are TRBV5-1 and TRBJ2-1; 14 positions agree with TRBD2. Unmatched junction bases numbered 6, after V lost 1 base and J lost 6 bases. Germline V gene lookup returns CDR1 SGHRS and CDR2 YFSETQ. The CDR3 runs 17 residues. The CDR3: CASSLTSGTSGSNEQFF. CDR3 in DNA: TGCGCCAGCAGCTTGACTAGTGGGACTAGCGGGAGCAATGAGCAGTTCTTC.

V is TRBV18 and J is TRBJ1-2; D call uncertain. The CDR3 is 15 residues long. V was clipped by 0 bases and J by 0 bases, with 8 bases between them. Germline loops: CDR1 KGHSH, CDR2 LQKENI. The CDR3 sequence is CASSPPGATNYGYTF. The CDR3 region has the DNA TGTGCCAGCTCACCACCGGGAGCTACTAACTATGGCTACACCTTC. Full variable domain (missing parts from reference TRBV18 and TRBJ1-2): NAGVMQNPRHLVRRRGQEARLRCSPMKGHSHVYWYRQLPEEGLKFMVYLQKENIIDESGMPKERFSAEFPKEGPSILRIQQVVRGDSAAYFCASSPPGATNYGYTFGSGTRLTVV.

The chain joins TRBV29-1 to TRBJ2-5; 10 nucleotides match TRBD1. Germline trimming cut 8 bases from V and 5 bases from J; bases unmatched to any gene: 11. The germline gives CDR1 SQVTM, CDR2 ANQGSEA. The CDR3 runs 14 residues. The CDR3 DNA follows: TGCAGCTCACGGGACAGGGGTGGAGGGGAGACCCAGTACTTC. It codes for CSSRDRGGGETQYF.

The chain has TRBV18 and TRBJ1-5; the D gene is possibly TRBD1 (6 bases). This CDR3 has 16 residues. Germline-derived CDR1 and CDR2 are KGHSH and LQKENI. The ends were cut back, 4 bases at V and 2 bases at J, with 15 bases in the middle. The CDR3 bases are TGTGCCAGCTCACGAAAGGGGGGTACGCGCAATCAGCCCCAGCATTTT. Translated: CASSRKGGTRNQPQHF.

The V call is TRBV30, the J call TRBJ2-7; TRBD2 aligns across 13 bases. CDR1 is GTSNPN, CDR2 SVGIG, per germline (reference sequence). This CDR3 region has 14 residues. The V gene end was trimmed by 4 bases and the J gene end by 4 bases; junction bases not matched to a gene: 4. In DNA form, the CDR3 reads TGTGCCTGGACCCGGACTAGCGGGAGTTACGAGCAGTACTTC. Residues: CAWTRTSGSYEQYF.

This clone was detected only a few times. The chain joins TRBV3-1 (or the pseudogene TRBV3-2) to TRBJ2-2; tentatively, D is TRBD1 (6 bases). Trimming removed 5 bases at V and 1 base at J, with 14 bases between. Germline-derived CDR1 and CDR2 are LGHDT and YNNKEL (reference sequence). The CDR3 is 16 residues long. The CDR3 bases are TGTGCCAGCAGCGAACTGGGGGCCATGAACACCGGGGAGCTGTTTTTT. Amino acids: CASSELGAMNTGELFF.

This clone is deemed large. The chain combines TRBV6-4 with TRBJ2-2, with unresolved D. In germline, CDR1 is MRHNA, CDR2 SNTAGT. The CDR3 has 13 residues. Trimming took off 2 bases at V and 4 bases at J, with 5 bases between the two ends. The CDR3 is CASSDTTTGELFF. The CDR3 DNA follows: TGTGCCAGCAGTGACACAACCACCGGGGAGCTGTTTTTT.

The chain has TRBV5-4 and TRBJ2-7, with 8 bases aligning to TRBD1. This CDR3 has 15 residues. Germline V gene data show CDR1 as SGHNT and CDR2 as YYREEE (reference sequence). The V gene end was trimmed by 4 bases and the J gene end by 6 bases; junction bases not matched to a gene: 12. DNA for the CDR3: TGTGCCAGCAGCGCGGACGGGACAGGTTGGAGCGAGCAGTACTTC. This translates into CASSADGTGWSEQYF.

The chain employs TRBV24-1 and TRBJ2-1; no definite D call. Between the trimmed V and J ends, which lost 2 bases and 4 bases, there was a span of 8 bases. The CDR3 has 14 amino acids. From germline, CDR1 is KGHDR and CDR2 SFDVKD. The CDR3 region is CATSDSGPYNEQFF. CDR3 in DNA: TGTGCCACCAGTGATTCCGGACCATACAATGAGCAGTTCTTC.

This clone has only one observation. V gene TRBV11-2 combines with J gene TRBJ1-3; 8 nucleotides line up with TRBD1. The germline gives CDR1 SGHAT, CDR2 FQNNGV. The CDR3 extends over 14 amino acids. With 5 bases clipped from V and 4 bases from J, the junction kept 4 bases outside the gene matches. The CDR3 DNA reads TGTGCCAGCAGCCCAGGGGGCTTGGGAAACACCATATATTTT. Residues: CASSPGGLGNTIYF.

This clone was recorded a few times. The CDR3 region has the DNA TGTGCCACCAGCAGAGGAGGATCCCTGGGGGACACTGAAGCTTTCTTT. Translating gives CATSRGGSLGDTEAFF. The J gene is TRBJ1-1, the V gene TRBV15; tentative D call: TRBD1 (5 bases). Looked up from germline, CDR1 is LNHNV and CDR2 is YYDKDF (reference sequence). V was pared by 1 base and J by 3 bases, with 15 bases between. The CDR3 spans 16 residues. The entire variable domain, with the rest obtained from reference TRBV15 and TRBJ1-1, is as follows: DAMVIQNPRYQVTQFGKPVTLSCSQTLNHNVMYWYQQKSSQAPKLLFHYYDKDFNNEADTPDNFQSRRPNTSFCFLDIRSPGLGDTAMYLCATSRGGSLGDTEAFFGQGTRLTVV.

V gene TRBV10-2 combines with J gene TRBJ2-7, with TRBD1 as a possible D gene (6 bases). The germline gives CDR1 WSHSY, CDR2 SAAADI. V lost 7 bases and J lost 6, with 16 bases in between. This CDR3 has 13 amino acids. CDR3 amino acids: CASTGGSLLEQYF. CDR3 coding DNA: TGCGCCAGCACTGGGGGCTCTCTCCTCGAGCAGTACTTC.

The gene calls are TRBV27 and TRBJ1-6; possible D gene TRBD1, 6 bases. The CDR3 totals 13 residues. Deletions cut 5 bases from V and 9 bases from J, with 11 bases between. CDR1 and CDR2 (germline): MNHEY, SMNVEV (reference sequence). The CDR3 here is CASSRDIGSPLHF. In DNA, the CDR3 is TGTGCCAGCAGTAGGGACATAGGTTCACCCCTCCACTTT.

The chain employs TRBV6-5 and TRBJ1-1, with D hard to call. CDR1 MNHEY and CDR2 SVGAGI come from the germline V gene. V was cut by 6 bases and J by 1 base, with 9 bases left in between. This CDR3 has 13 residues. The chain's CDR3 is CASSYTWNTEAFF. For the CDR3, the DNA is TGTGCCAGCAGCTACACATGGAACACTGAAGCTTTCTTT.

The chain joins TRBV23-1 to TRBJ1-1, with D possibly TRBD1 on 5 matching bases. TRBV23-1 is an open reading frame whose function is uncertain. The V and J ends lost 3 bases and 0 bases respectively, with 20 bases between them. This CDR3 is 18 amino acids long. The CDR3 loop reads CASSHIRDLDPMNTEAFF. Written as DNA, the CDR3 is TGCGCCAGCAGTCACATCCGGGACTTAGACCCCATGAACACTGAAGCTTTCTTT.

The chain combines TRBV7-8 with TRBJ1-5; TRBD1 agrees at 11 bases. This CDR3 has 13 amino acids. The V segment lost 7 bases and the J segment 5 bases; nucleotides outside the gene matches: 1. Per the germline V gene, CDR1 is SGHVS and CDR2 is FQNEAQ. DNA of the CDR3: TGTGCCAGCAAGGGACAGGGGGATCAGCCCCAGCATTTT. It yields the protein CASKGQGDQPQHF.

The chain is built from TRBV18 and TRBJ1-1; TRBD1 agrees at 9 bases. V dropped 3 bases and J dropped 4; count of bases not matched to a gene: 6. The CDR3 contains 15 residues. The germline V gene encodes CDR1 KGHSH and CDR2 LQKENI. This CDR3 reads CASSPKTGGGTEAFF. The CDR3 nucleotides read TGTGCCAGCTCACCGAAGACAGGGGGGGGCACTGAAGCTTTCTTT.

The CDR3 bases are TGTGCCAGCAGCGACAGGGAAGGGACTGAAGCTTTCTTT. Its translation: CASSDREGTEAFF. V is TRBV7-7 and J is TRBJ1-1; TRBD1 matches at 7 bases. The CDR3 has 13 amino acids. The J segment lost 5 bases and the V segment lost 5 bases, leaving 5 bases of the junction unmatched. Germline CDR1 SSHAT, CDR2 FNYEAQ (reference sequence).

The DNA of the CDR3 is TGCGCCAGCAGTGAAGGACAGTTTAGCAATCAGCCCCAGCATTTT. Its protein product is CASSEGQFSNQPQHF. V is TRBV10-2 and J is TRBJ1-5; the D gene is possibly TRBD1 (6 bases). Germline CDR1 WSHSY, CDR2 SAAADI. CDR3 length: 15 amino acids. V was cut by 3 bases and J by 0 bases, with 9 bases left in between.

The chain uses TRBV28 and TRBJ1-6, with 7 bases lining up with TRBD1. Losses at the gene ends were 7 bases for V and 9 bases for J; bases not matched to a gene: 15. This CDR3 has 16 amino acids. Germline V gives CDR1 MDHEN, CDR2 SYDVKM. CDR3 protein: CASTQGGPGDGSPLHF. CDR3 bases: TGTGCCAGCACTCAGGGGGGGCCCGGTGATGGTTCACCCCTCCACTTT.

This clone was recorded a few times. The CDR3 DNA follows: TGTGCCAGCAGCCCCGGGAGGAGGTACACCTTC. Translating it yields CASSPGRRYTF. The chain combines TRBV11-2 with TRBJ1-2; unclear D gene. This CDR3 contains 11 residues. Germline V CDR1 and CDR2: SGHAT, FQNNGV. V shed 5 bases and J shed 11 bases, with 12 bases lying between them. The full variable domain, with the rest looked up from reference TRBV11-2 and TRBJ1-2, is EAGVAQSPRYKIIEKRQSVAFWCNPISGHATLYWYQQILGQGPKLLIQFQNNGVVDDSQLPKDRFSAERLKGVDSTLKIQPAKLEDSAVYLCASSPGRRYTFGSGTRLTVV.

The chain carries TRBV18 and TRBJ2-5; D gene ambiguous. This CDR3 has 13 amino acids. Between the trimmed V and J ends, which lost 3 bases and 1 base, there was a span of 6 bases. Germline V CDR1 and CDR2: KGHSH, LQKENI. The CDR3 coding sequence is TGTGCCAGCTCACCCAATACCCAAGAGACCCAGTACTTC. Translation: CASSPNTQETQYF.